The 9 T cell receptor beta chains below come from one sample, sequenced in a study of T-cell reconstitution after alpha-beta-depleted transplantation in children. Using unique molecular identifiers, the investigators prepared the TCRbeta library. TCRdb passed the PCR reads through MiXCR, listing each CDR3 protein once. The sample lists some 400,000 distinct CDR3 sequences, approximately 20% occurring once. This sample comprised PBMCs from the stem cell graft donor, obtained from the stem cell graft. Every receptor here comes from a human donor who donated a stem cell graft to a child with acute myeloid leukemia.

The table lists this clonotype with many counts. The CDR3 region has the DNA TGTGCCAGCAGCCAGGGACTCCCGGGCGGCAATGAGCAGTTCTTC. Its protein product is CASSQGLPGGNEQFF. The rearrangement links TRBV7-6 to TRBJ2-1, with D perhaps TRBD2 (6 bases). V was trimmed by 5 bases and J by 6 bases, leaving 17 bases between them. CDR1 is SGHVS and CDR2 is FNYEAQ in the germline V gene. This CDR3 region has 15 residues. Full variable domain (rest looked up from reference TRBV7-6 and TRBJ2-1): GAGVSQSPRYKVTKRGQDVALRCDPISGHVSLYWYRQALGQGPEFLTYFNYEAQQDKSGLPNDRFSAERPEGSISTLTIQRTEQRDSAMYRCASSQGLPGGNEQFFGPGTRLTVL.

The V gene is TRBV29-1, the J gene TRBJ2-7; no reliable D call. The CDR3 is made up of 14 amino acids. In germline, CDR1 is SQVTM, CDR2 ANQGSEA. V was trimmed by 2 bases and J by 8 bases, leaving 19 bases between them. CDR3 protein: CSVERADKKGKQYF. The CDR3 nucleotides read TGCAGCGTTGAAAGGGCAGATAAAAAGGGCAAGCAGTACTTC.

This clonotype was seen a few times. J is TRBJ2-2 and V is TRBV27; D is undetermined. In germline, CDR1 is MNHEY, CDR2 SMNVEV (reference sequence). The CDR3 is 13 residues long. V was clipped by 1 base and J by 6 bases, with 6 bases between them. The CDR3 is CASSLLSPGELFF. CDR3 nucleotides: TGTGCCAGCAGTTTATTGTCCCCCGGGGAGCTGTTTTTT.

This clonotype was counted only a few times. The rearrangement joins TRBV6-2 or TRBV6-3 to TRBJ2-7, with D possibly being TRBD1 (6 bases). Trimming took off 2 bases at V and 2 bases at J, with 16 bases between the two ends. Germline CDR1 and CDR2: MNHEY and SVGEGT. This CDR3 spans 16 amino acids. This CDR3 reads CASSYPPDRNTYEQYF. For the CDR3, the DNA is TGTGCCAGCAGTTACCCCCCGGACAGAAACACCTACGAGCAGTACTTC.

The gene calls are TRBV5-1 and TRBJ2-7, with 10 bases fitting TRBD1. Germline V gene data show CDR1 as SGHRS and CDR2 as YFSETQ. The CDR3 totals 16 residues. V was pared by 5 bases and J by 5 bases, with 13 bases of the junction left unmatched. The DNA of the CDR3 is TGCGCCAGCAGACTATACGGGACAGGGGAATTCGACGAGCAGTACTTC. Translation gives CASRLYGTGEFDEQYF.

This clonotype was picked up many times. The chain links TRBV12-3 or TRBV12-4 to TRBJ2-3, with 11 bases that match TRBD2. Unmatched junction bases numbered 7, after V lost 3 bases and J lost 5 bases. There are 16 residues in the CDR3. As DNA, the CDR3 is TGTGCCAGCAGTTTGATAGCGGGGGGGGGAGGAGATACGCAGTATTTT. It yields the protein CASSLIAGGGGDTQYF.

The rearrangement joins TRBV5-1 to TRBJ2-1; D unresolved. CDR1 and CDR2 (germline): SGHRS, YFSETQ. The germline V and J ends were trimmed by 1 base and 3 bases, with 14 bases remaining between them. The CDR3 runs to 16 residues. CDR3 loop: CASSLRVLRGYNEQFF. The CDR3, as DNA: TGCGCCAGCAGCTTGCGAGTCTTGCGCGGCTACAATGAGCAGTTCTTC. Using reference TRBV5-1 and TRBJ2-1 for the parts outside the CDR3, the full variable domain is KAGVTQTPRYLIKTRGQQVTLSCSPISGHRSVSWYQQTPGQGLQFLFEYFSETQRNKGNFPGRFSGRQFSNSRSEMNVSTLELGDSALYLCASSLRVLRGYNEQFFGPGTRLTVL.

The rearrangement links TRBV7-6 to TRBJ1-1; no firm D call. Trimming shortened V by 2 bases and J by 1 base, and 11 bases separated the two germline ends. This CDR3 contains 15 residues. Looked up from germline, CDR1 is SGHVS and CDR2 is FNYEAQ. The CDR3 protein is CASSLWGEGNTEAFF. CDR3 DNA sequence: TGTGCCAGCAGCTTATGGGGTGAGGGGAACACTGAAGCTTTCTTT.

This clonotype has at least ten counts. This chain uses TRBV29-1 with TRBJ2-1; 7 bases match TRBD1. J gave up 5 bases and V 2 bases, and 3 bases lay outside the gene matches. The length of the CDR3 is 13 residues. Germline-derived CDR1 and CDR2 are SQVTM and ANQGSEA. CDR3 in DNA: TGCAGCGTTGAACTCGGGACAGACAATGAGCAGTTCTTC. Translating gives CSVELGTDNEQFF.